This T cell receptor beta chain was captured in a study of shared clonotypes between healthy human individuals. Study-level information: Per-donor plates numbered three CD4 naive, three CD4 memory, two CD8 naive and one CD8 memory. Findings and limits, study-wide: Generation probabilities were higher for clonotypes shared across all four sorted-subset donors than for unshared ones. Naive subsets, compared against memory subsets, generally had larger estimated richness values.

Deep-level settings were used for running the assay. Measured with immunoSEQ multiplex PCR; TCRdb has only the in-frame clones, and not every one. This table has roughly 1,100,000 clones, 75% appearing once. The V and J ends lost 6 bases and 4 bases, in that order; junction bases with no gene match: 4. Germline CDR1 MNHEY, CDR2 SVGAGI. This CDR3 spans 14 amino acids. Concerning this clone: Its antigen remains unidentified. A far larger clone is a single base away, which makes a read error likely. The same CDR3 can be traced to other DNA sequences in this sample.

The receptor was isolated from a man between 18 and 35 years old in good health. The chain links TRBV6-5 to TRBJ1-5, with 9 bases lining up with TRBD1. Sequences were obtained from memory CD4+ T cells sorted from blood. Subset of the sample: CD45RA-negative fraction. The CDR3 nucleotides read TGTGCCAGCAGCCCCGGGACAGGGAATCAGCCCCAGCATTTT. This translates into CASSPGTGNQPQHF.